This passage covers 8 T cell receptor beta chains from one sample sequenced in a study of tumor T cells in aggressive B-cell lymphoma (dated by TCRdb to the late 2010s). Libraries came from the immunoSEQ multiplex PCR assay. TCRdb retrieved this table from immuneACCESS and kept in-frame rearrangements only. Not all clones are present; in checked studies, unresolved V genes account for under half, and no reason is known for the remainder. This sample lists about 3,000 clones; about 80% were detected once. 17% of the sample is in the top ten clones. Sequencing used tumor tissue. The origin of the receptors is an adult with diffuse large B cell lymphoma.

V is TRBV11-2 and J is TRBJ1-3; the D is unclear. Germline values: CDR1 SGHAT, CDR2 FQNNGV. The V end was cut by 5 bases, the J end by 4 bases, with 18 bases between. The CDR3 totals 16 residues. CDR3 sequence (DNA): TGTGCCAGCAGCGTCGACTGGTTCCGGGGAGGAAACACCATATATTTT. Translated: CASSVDWFRGGNTIYF.

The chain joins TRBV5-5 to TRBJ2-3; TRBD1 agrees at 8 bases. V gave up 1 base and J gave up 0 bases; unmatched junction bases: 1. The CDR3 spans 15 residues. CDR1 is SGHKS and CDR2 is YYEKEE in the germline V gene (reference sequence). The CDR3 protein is CASSLQGASTDTQYF. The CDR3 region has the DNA TGTGCCAGCAGCTTGCAGGGGGCAAGCACAGATACGCAGTATTTT.

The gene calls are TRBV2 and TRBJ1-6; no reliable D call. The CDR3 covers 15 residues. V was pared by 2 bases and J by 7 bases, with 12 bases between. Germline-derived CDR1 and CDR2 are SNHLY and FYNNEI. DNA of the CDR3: TGTGCCAGCAGTGAATCTCGGGGTGGGAATTCACCCCTCCACTTT. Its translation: CASSESRGGNSPLHF.

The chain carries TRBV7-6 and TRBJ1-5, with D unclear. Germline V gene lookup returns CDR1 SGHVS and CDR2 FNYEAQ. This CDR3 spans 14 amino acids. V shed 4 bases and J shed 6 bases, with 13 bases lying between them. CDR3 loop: CASSSRPQSQPQHF. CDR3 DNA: TGTGCCAGCAGCTCGCGTCCCCAAAGTCAGCCCCAGCATTTT.

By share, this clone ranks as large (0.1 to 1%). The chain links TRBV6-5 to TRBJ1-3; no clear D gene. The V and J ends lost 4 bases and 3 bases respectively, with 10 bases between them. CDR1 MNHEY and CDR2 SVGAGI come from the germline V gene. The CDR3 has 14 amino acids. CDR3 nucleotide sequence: TGTGCCAGCAGTTCAGGCGGGTATGGAAACACCATATATTTT. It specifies CASSSGGYGNTIYF.

The CDR3 DNA is TGTGCCAGCAGCTTTCGCGGCCTCCGGCCCGGTGAAAATACAGGGTACGAGCAGTACTTC. This translates into CASSFRGLRPGENTGYEQYF. This chain links TRBV7-8 with TRBJ2-7, with D perhaps matching TRBD1 (6 bases). The CDR3 length is 20 residues. Germline V gene sequence: CDR1 SGHVS, CDR2 FQNEAQ. V lost 3 bases, J lost 4 bases, and 31 bases lay in between.

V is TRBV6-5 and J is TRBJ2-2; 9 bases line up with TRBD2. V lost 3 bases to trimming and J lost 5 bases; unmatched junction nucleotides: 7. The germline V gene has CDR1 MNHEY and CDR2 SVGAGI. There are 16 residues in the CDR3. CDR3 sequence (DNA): TGTGCCAGCAGTTATAGCCTAGCGGGGAGGACCGGGGAGCTGTTTTTT. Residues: CASSYSLAGRTGELFF.

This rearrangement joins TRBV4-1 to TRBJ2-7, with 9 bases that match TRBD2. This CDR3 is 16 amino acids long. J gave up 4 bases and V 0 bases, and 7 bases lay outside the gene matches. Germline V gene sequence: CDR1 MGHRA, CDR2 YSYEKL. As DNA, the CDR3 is TGCGCCAGCAGCCAAGATCACCGACTAGCGGCGTACGAGCAGTACTTC. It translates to CASSQDHRLAAYEQYF.